The 14 T cell receptor beta chains reported below all come from one sample, sequenced in a study of cytomegalovirus exposure and HLA in healthy donors. The PCR used 60 Vbeta and 13 Jbeta primers. Clones were sequenced by immunoSEQ multiplex PCR, and TCRdb holds only the in-frame ones, with some missing. The data hold about 180,000 clones, with 76% observed a single time. Sample: PBMCs. These receptors originate from a man younger than 30 in good health and CMV-seronegative.

Here the CDR3 DNA reads TGTGCCAGCAGCTTAGGCGTGAACACCGGGGAGCTGTTTTTT. This translates into CASSLGVNTGELFF. This sequence joins TRBV7-2 and TRBJ2-2; D remains ambiguous. Trimming stripped 1 base from V and 1 base from J, with 4 bases between. This CDR3 region has 14 residues. CDR1 and CDR2 from the germline V gene are SGHTA and FQGNSA.

The chain employs TRBV2 and TRBJ1-1, with a weak D call TRBD1 (5 bases). The CDR3 contains 14 residues. CDR1 is SNHLY and CDR2 is FYNNEI in the germline V gene. The V end lost 1 base, the J end lost 5 bases, and 11 bases lay between the germline ends. This CDR3 is CASSEDPGRTEAFF. The CDR3 DNA reads as TGTGCCAGCAGTGAAGACCCAGGGCGGACTGAAGCTTTCTTT.

The chain combines TRBV9 with TRBJ1-4, with a tentative D call TRBD1 (5 bases). The CDR3 sequence is 15 residues long. Germline CDR1 SGDLS, CDR2 YYNGEE. V was trimmed by 0 bases and J by 6 bases, leaving 12 bases between them. This CDR3 is CASSVGQGGHEKLFF. The DNA for the CDR3 is TGTGCCAGCAGCGTAGGGCAGGGTGGCCATGAAAAACTGTTTTTT.

V gene TRBV28 combines with J gene TRBJ1-2, with 7 bases matching TRBD1. Germline CDR1 is MDHEN and CDR2 is SYDVKM. The CDR3 has 14 residues. V lost 2 bases to trimming and J lost 3 bases; unmatched junction nucleotides: 3. The CDR3 reads CASSLTGDYYGYTF. The CDR3 DNA follows: TGTGCCAGCAGTTTAACAGGGGATTACTATGGCTACACCTTC.

CDR3 in amino acids: CASSGRGSPLHF. The DNA of the CDR3 is TGTGCCAGCAGCGGGCGCGGTTCACCCCTCCACTTT. The chain is built from TRBV9 and TRBJ1-6; D call uncertain. The germline V gene encodes CDR1 SGDLS and CDR2 YYNGEE. V was trimmed by 3 bases and J by 9 bases, leaving 7 bases between them. CDR3 length: 12 amino acids.

V gene TRBV28 combines with J gene TRBJ1-3; 7 bases line up with TRBD1. In germline, CDR1 is MDHEN, CDR2 SYDVKM. V was clipped by 2 bases and J by 0 bases; unmatched bases: 4. CDR3 size: 16 residues. CDR3 region: CASSLMGQLSGNTIYF. The CDR3 DNA is TGTGCCAGCAGTTTAATGGGACAGCTCTCTGGAAACACCATATATTTT.

The chain links TRBV15 to TRBJ1-2; a weak D match, TRBD1 (5 bases). The CDR3 extends over 16 amino acids. Deletions cut 0 bases from V and 4 bases from J, with 15 bases between. Germline assignment: CDR1 LNHNV and CDR2 YYDKDF (reference sequence). CDR3 sequence: CATSRDPSRVGYGYTF. CDR3 nucleotides: TGTGCCACCAGCAGAGATCCGTCCAGGGTAGGCTATGGCTACACCTTC.

The rearrangement links TRBV5-1 to TRBJ2-5; 7 bases align to TRBD2. V lost 3 bases, J lost 5 bases, and 4 bases stayed unmatched. Germline V gene sequence: CDR1 SGHRS, CDR2 YFSETQ. The CDR3 runs 13 residues. CDR3 nucleotides: TGCGCCAGCAGCTCCCCCGGGGGGGAGACCCAGTACTTC. Amino acids: CASSSPGGETQYF.

A single count supports this clone. The chain combines TRBV5-4 with TRBJ2-1, with D unresolved. Germline V CDR1 and CDR2: SGHNT, YYREEE (reference sequence). The ends were cut back, 2 bases at V and 4 bases at J, with 4 bases in the middle. This CDR3 is built from 12 residues. CDR3 in DNA: TGTGCCAGCAGCTTCCGGTACAATGAGCAGTTCTTC. Translation gives CASSFRYNEQFF.

The chain carries TRBV29-1 and TRBJ2-5, with a possible D match to TRBD2 (6 bases). The end of the DNA aligns better with TRBJ2-7, so the J call may be wrong. The CDR3 has 14 amino acids. Germline CDR1 and CDR2: SQVTM and ANQGSEA. CDR3 loop: CSFDRDSYCSEQYF. The CDR3, as DNA: TGCAGCTTCGACCGGGACTCCTATTGCTCCGAGCAGTACTTC.

This chain connects TRBV2 to TRBJ1-5; weak D call: TRBD1 (6 bases). V lost 4 bases and J lost 4, with 14 bases in between. This CDR3 contains 15 residues. In germline, CDR1 is SNHLY, CDR2 FYNNEI. CDR3 sequence: CASSGIGQPNQPQHF. The DNA for the CDR3 is TGTGCCAGCAGTGGAATTGGACAGCCGAATCAGCCCCAGCATTTT.

V is TRBV19 and J is TRBJ2-7; 9 nucleotides match TRBD1. From germline, CDR1 is LNHDA and CDR2 SQIVND (reference sequence). Unmatched junction bases numbered 8, after V lost 4 bases and J lost 4 bases. The CDR3 spans 15 residues. The DNA of the CDR3 is TGTGCCAGTAGTACTCCGGGACAGGGACCGTACGAGCAGTACTTC. Amino acid sequence: CASSTPGQGPYEQYF.

The chain recombines TRBV7-2 with TRBJ1-5, with a possible D match to TRBD1 (5 bases). This CDR3 is built from 15 residues. Germline V gene lookup returns CDR1 SGHTA and CDR2 FQGNSA. V lost 1 base to trimming and J lost 6 bases, with 13 bases between them. As DNA, the CDR3 is TGTGCCAGCAGCTTAGGGTCCAGGGAGGGTCAGCCCCAGCATTTT. Its protein is CASSLGSREGQPQHF.

The V call is TRBV2, the J call TRBJ2-7; TRBD1 agrees at 8 bases. The CDR3 sequence is 13 residues long. Germline CDR1 SNHLY, CDR2 FYNNEI. The junction had 4 bases not matched to a gene; V was cut back by 6 bases and J by 3 bases. The CDR3 DNA reads TGTGCCAGCAGGCGAGACAGGGGCTACGAGCAGTACTTC. Its translation: CASRRDRGYEQYF.